This paragraph covers one T cell receptor (beta chain) sequence. This clone was observed many times. Its antigen remains unidentified. Base qualities are not provided; no much larger clone lies one nucleotide away. The data were taken from a study of metastatic and nonmetastatic thyroid tumors (dated by TCRdb to the early 2020s). At the level of the whole study: For patients with malignant and with benign thyroid disease, the researchers compared repertoires between peripheral blood samples and tumor or nodule tissue samples.

The germline V gene (reference sequence) yields LNHDA for CDR1 and SQIVND for CDR2. The CDR3 runs 14 residues from the cysteine to the phenylalanine. Here the CDR3 DNA is all that survives: 42 bases in frame from base 1. A distance of 14 bases separates the germline ends of V and J, which lose 6 bases and 3 bases respectively. Receptors were amplified or captured by PCR. For sequencing, an Illumina HiSeq 4000 was employed. High-throughput sequencing was used to profile the TCR beta-chain CDR3 region of each patient. The paper's data handling went like this. CDR3 differences across clinicopathological groups were used to build a classifier for discriminating distant-metastatic papillary thyroid cancer patients. The Shannon index was used to measure repertoire diversity, and the Morisita-Horn index was used to measure how similar tumor and blood repertoires were. In TCRdb, the public reads were trimmed at Q25 with fastp and aligned with MiXCR, with productive beta chains retained. TCRdb, not the authors, supplied the V and J calls. The sample table contains 45,000 to 65,000 clones; only one count was recorded for 20% to 25% of them. Of the sample, roughly 4.2% is held by the ten largest clones.

None of the patients had been given any treatment before thyroid surgery. Using T-cell receptor beta sequencing, the study looked back at clinical samples from patients collected from about 2011 to 2019. Study-wide conclusions, independent of this receptor: In both blood and tumor samples, TCR beta diversity was reported to be significantly higher in malignant tumors than in benign nodules.

What was sequenced was blood. Here the chain combines TRBV19 and TRBJ1-1; the D segment cannot be called with confidence. The source is a female donor with papillary thyroid cancer or a benign thyroid nodule (not recorded which). Some clones in this sample may be carry-over from other donors' samples. In nucleotide form, the sequence is TGTGCCAGTAGCCCGGACCTCCAGCACACTGAAGCTTTCTTT. Translated, this is CASSPDLQHTEAFF.